This T cell receptor beta chain was documented in a study of T cells in Graves' hyperthyroidism and ophthalmopathy. This clonotype was detected ten times or more. Ophthalmopathy patients showed a Clinical Activity Score of at least 3, NOSPECS grade of at least 4 and duration under 3 months. Uncontrolled infection, other autoimmune disease, pregnancy and lactation each barred patients from inclusion. Amplification yielded TCR beta CDR3 regions, with RNA transcripts as the source. The HTBI primer set was used in a first-round RT-PCR of the TCR CDR3. TCRdb re-called the multiplex PCR reads through MiXCR, storing one row per CDR3 protein. The sample contains approximately 300,000 distinct CDR3 sequences, 15% to 20% of which appear only once. The receptor comes from a woman between 55 and 75 years old with Graves' ophthalmopathy. Sequenced sample: blood.

CDR3 DNA sequence: TGTGCCAGCAGCTTGGGACAGGGGATCGAGACCCAGTACTTC. This sequence encodes CASSLGQGIETQYF. The chain recombines TRBV5-5 with TRBJ2-5; 8 nucleotides agree with TRBD1. The CDR3 sequence is 14 residues long. The germline V gene has CDR1 SGHKS and CDR2 YYEKEE (reference sequence). Trimming removed 0 bases from V and 5 bases from J; junction bases left unmatched: 3.